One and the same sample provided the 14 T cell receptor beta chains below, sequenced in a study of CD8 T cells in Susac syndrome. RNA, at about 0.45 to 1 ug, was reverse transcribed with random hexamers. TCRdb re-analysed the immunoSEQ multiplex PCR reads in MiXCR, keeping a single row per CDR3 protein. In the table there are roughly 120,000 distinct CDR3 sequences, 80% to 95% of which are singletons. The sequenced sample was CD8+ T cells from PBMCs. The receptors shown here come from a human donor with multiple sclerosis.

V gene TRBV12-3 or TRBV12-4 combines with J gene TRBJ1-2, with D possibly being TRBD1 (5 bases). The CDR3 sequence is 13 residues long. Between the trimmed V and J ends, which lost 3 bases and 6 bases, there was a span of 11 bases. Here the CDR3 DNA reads TGTGCCAGCAGTTTGCGGCAGGGAGATGGCTACACCTTC. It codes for CASSLRQGDGYTF.

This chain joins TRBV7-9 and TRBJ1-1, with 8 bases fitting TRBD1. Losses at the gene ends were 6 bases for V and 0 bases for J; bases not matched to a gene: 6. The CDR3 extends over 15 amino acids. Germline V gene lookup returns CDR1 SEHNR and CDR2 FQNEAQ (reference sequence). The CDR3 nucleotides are TGTGCCAGCAGTCCACGACAGGGGTTGAACACTGAAGCTTTCTTT. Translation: CASSPRQGLNTEAFF.

The DNA for the CDR3 is TGTGCCAGCAGCGTCGGGGATGGTGGTGAAGCTTTCTTT. This sequence encodes CASSVGDGGEAFF. The chain joins TRBV9 to TRBJ1-1; D gene unclear. The CDR3 runs to 13 residues. Germline CDR1 reads SGDLS; CDR2 reads YYNGEE. V shed 2 bases and J shed 7 bases, with 12 bases lying between them.

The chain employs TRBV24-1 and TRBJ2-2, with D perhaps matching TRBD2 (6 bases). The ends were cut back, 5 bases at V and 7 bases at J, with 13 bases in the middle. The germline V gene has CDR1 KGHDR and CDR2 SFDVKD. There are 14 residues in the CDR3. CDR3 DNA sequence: TGTGCCACCAGTGGACCAGGGACTGGCGGGGAGCTGTTTTTT. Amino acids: CATSGPGTGGELFF.

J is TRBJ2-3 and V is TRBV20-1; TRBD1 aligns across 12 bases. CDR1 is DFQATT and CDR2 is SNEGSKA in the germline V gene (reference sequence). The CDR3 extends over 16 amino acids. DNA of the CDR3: TGCAGCGCTTCCGGTCCGGGACAGGGGGCTGGAGATACGCAGTATTTT. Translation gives CSASGPGQGAGDTQYF.

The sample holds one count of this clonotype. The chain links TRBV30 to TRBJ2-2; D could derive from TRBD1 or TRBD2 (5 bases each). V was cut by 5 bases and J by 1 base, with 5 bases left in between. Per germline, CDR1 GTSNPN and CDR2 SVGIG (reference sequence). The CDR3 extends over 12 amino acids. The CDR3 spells CAWGGNTGELFF. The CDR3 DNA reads TGTGCCTGGGGGGGGAACACCGGGGAGCTGTTTTTT.

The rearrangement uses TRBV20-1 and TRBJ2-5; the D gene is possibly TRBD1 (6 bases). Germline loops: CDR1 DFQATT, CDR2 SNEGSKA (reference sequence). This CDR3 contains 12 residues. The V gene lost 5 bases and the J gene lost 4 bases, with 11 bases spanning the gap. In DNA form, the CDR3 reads TGCAGTGCTCCTCAGGGGAGAGAGACCCAGTACTTC. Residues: CSAPQGRETQYF.

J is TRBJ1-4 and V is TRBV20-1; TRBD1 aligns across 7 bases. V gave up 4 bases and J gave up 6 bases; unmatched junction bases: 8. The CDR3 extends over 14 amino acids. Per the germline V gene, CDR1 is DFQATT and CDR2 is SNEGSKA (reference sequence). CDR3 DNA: TGCAGTGCTACGGGACAGCGGGGCCATGAAAAACTGTTTTTT. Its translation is CSATGQRGHEKLFF.

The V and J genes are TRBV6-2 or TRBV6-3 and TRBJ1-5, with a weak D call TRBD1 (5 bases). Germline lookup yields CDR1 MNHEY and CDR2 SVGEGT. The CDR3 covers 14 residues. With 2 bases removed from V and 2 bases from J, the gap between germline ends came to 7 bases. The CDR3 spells CASSYSRGNQPQHF. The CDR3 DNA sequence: TGTGCCAGCAGTTACAGCAGGGGCAATCAGCCCCAGCATTTT.

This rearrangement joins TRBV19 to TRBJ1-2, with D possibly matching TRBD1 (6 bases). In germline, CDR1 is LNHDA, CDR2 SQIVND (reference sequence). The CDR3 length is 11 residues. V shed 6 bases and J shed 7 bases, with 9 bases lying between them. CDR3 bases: TGTGCCAGTAGATGGGGGGCTGGCTACACCTTC. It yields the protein CASRWGAGYTF.

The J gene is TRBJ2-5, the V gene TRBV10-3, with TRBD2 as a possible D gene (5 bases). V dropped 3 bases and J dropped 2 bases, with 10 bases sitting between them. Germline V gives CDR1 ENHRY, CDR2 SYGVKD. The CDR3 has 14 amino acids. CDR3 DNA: TGTGCCATCAGTGATAGTCGGGAACAAGAGACCCAGTACTTC. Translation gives CAISDSREQETQYF.

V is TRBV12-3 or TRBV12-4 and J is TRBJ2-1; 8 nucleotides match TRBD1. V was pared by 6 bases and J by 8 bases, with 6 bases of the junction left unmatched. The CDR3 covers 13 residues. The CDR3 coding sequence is TGTGCCAGCAGGCACAGGGGGGCTTATGAGCAGTTCTTC. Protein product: CASRHRGAYEQFF.

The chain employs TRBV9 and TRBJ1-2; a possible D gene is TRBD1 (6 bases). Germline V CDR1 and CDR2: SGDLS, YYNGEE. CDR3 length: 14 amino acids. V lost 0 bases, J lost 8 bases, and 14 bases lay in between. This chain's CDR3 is CASSVGGGHSGYTF. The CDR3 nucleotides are TGTGCCAGCAGCGTAGGAGGGGGGCATTCCGGCTACACCTTC. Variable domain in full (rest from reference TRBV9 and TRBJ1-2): DSGVTQTPKHLITATGQRVTLRCSPRSGDLSVYWYQQSLDQGLQFLIQYYNGEERAKGNILERFSAQQFPDLHSELNLSSLELGDSALYFCASSVGGGHSGYTFGSGTRLTVV.

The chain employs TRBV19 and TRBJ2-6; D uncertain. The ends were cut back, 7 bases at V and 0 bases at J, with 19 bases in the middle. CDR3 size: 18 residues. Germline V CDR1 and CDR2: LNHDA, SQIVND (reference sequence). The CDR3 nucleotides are TGTGCCAGTAAATTCGACCGTGGCAGGAGCTCTGGGGCCAACGTCCTGACTTTC. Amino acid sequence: CASKFDRGRSSGANVLTF.